A single sample is the source of the 28 T cell receptor beta chains below, sequenced in a study of blood T cell repertoires in COVID-19. The table came from immunoSEQ multiplex PCR; TCRdb's copy has only in-frame clones and leaves some out. Of around 150,000 clones listed, 79% are singletons. Sequencing was done on a sample of peripheral blood. The source of these receptors is a man in his forties or fifties with active or convalescent COVID-19.

V usage is TRBV9 and J usage is TRBJ2-2; the D gene is possibly TRBD1 (6 bases). Germline V gene data show CDR1 as SGDLS and CDR2 as YYNGEE. The ends were cut back, 4 bases at V and 5 bases at J, with 9 bases in the middle. The CDR3 consists of 13 residues. The CDR3 here is CASSTQGTGELFF. In DNA form, the CDR3 reads TGTGCCAGCAGCACCCAGGGGACCGGGGAGCTGTTTTTT.

This chain joins TRBV13 and TRBJ2-7; a possible D gene is TRBD1 (7 bases). Trimming pared 0 bases from V and 0 bases from J, leaving 18 bases between. The length of the CDR3 is 18 residues. The germline CDR1 and CDR2 sequences are PRHDT and FYEKMQ (reference sequence). The CDR3 nucleotides read TGTGCCAGCAGCTTAGGTACCTCGGCAGGGGGGTCCTCCTACGAGCAGTACTTC. Encoded protein: CASSLGTSAGGSSYEQYF.

V is TRBV2 and J is TRBJ2-3; TRBD1 is a possible D gene (6 bases). Germline-derived CDR1 and CDR2 are SNHLY and FYNNEI. This CDR3 has 13 amino acids. Trimming removed 6 bases at V and 3 bases at J, with 10 bases between. The CDR3 coding sequence is TGTGCCAGCAGAAGGCAGGGGACAGATACGCAGTATTTT. Amino acids: CASRRQGTDTQYF.

This clone occurred many times. The V call is TRBV7-8, the J call TRBJ2-2; 7 nucleotides agree with TRBD2. CDR1 is SGHVS and CDR2 is FQNEAQ in the germline V gene. V shed 3 bases and J 4 bases; nucleotides not matched to a gene: 2. The CDR3 has 14 amino acids. This CDR3 reads CASSLERGTGELFF. CDR3 nucleotide sequence: TGTGCCAGCAGCTTGGAGCGGGGCACCGGGGAGCTGTTTTTT.

This clone showed up just once. The chain has TRBV7-8 and TRBJ2-7; TRBD2 matches at 10 bases. The CDR3 contains 15 residues. CDR1 SGHVS and CDR2 FQNEAQ come from the germline V gene. The junction had 10 bases not matched to a gene; V was cut back by 5 bases and J by 6 bases. CDR3 residues: CASSQGTSGVGEQYF. The CDR3 DNA sequence: TGTGCCAGCAGCCAAGGAACTAGCGGGGTCGGCGAGCAGTACTTC. Complete variable domain (other parts from reference TRBV7-8 and TRBJ2-7): GAGVSQSPRYKVAKRGQDVALRCDPISGHVSLFWYQQALGQGPEFLTYFQNEAQLDKSGLPSDRFFAERPEGSVSTLKIQRTQQEDSAVYLCASSQGTSGVGEQYFGPGTRLTVT.

The chain carries TRBV19 and TRBJ2-7; 8 bases map to TRBD2. The ends lost 4 bases at V and 6 bases at J; junction bases unmatched: 8. Germline-derived CDR1 and CDR2 are LNHDA and SQIVND (reference sequence). The CDR3 length is 14 residues. CDR3 coding DNA: TGTGCCAGTAGTAGCACCGGGACTAGTAGCGAGCAGTACTTC. Amino acids: CASSSTGTSSEQYF.

CDR3: CASSPTSGRGVDTQYF. As DNA, the CDR3 is TGTGCCAGCAGCCCGACTAGCGGGAGGGGGGTAGATACGCAGTATTTT. This chain joins TRBV7-3 and TRBJ2-3; TRBD2 matches at 14 bases. Germline-derived CDR1 and CDR2 are SGHTA and FQGTGA. The CDR3 length is 16 residues. Trimming removed 5 bases from V and 5 bases from J; junction bases left unmatched: 6.

A few counts support this clone. The chain carries TRBV5-1 and TRBJ1-2; perhaps TRBD1 as D (6 bases). Deletions cut 2 bases from V and 0 bases from J, with 17 bases between. This CDR3 comprises 17 residues. Per the germline V gene, CDR1 is SGHRS and CDR2 is YFSETQ. Here the CDR3 DNA reads TGCGCCAGCAGCTTCAATACAGGGTCGCTCACTAACTATGGCTACACCTTC. It translates to CASSFNTGSLTNYGYTF.

The J gene is TRBJ2-3, the V gene TRBV4-1; maybe TRBD1 (5 bases). In germline, CDR1 is MGHRA, CDR2 YSYEKL. The CDR3 loop spans 14 amino acids. V was clipped by 3 bases and J by 3 bases, with 10 bases between them. The CDR3 spells CASSQRRQTDTQYF. As DNA, the CDR3 is TGCGCCAGCAGCCAGCGGAGACAGACAGATACGCAGTATTTT.

A few counts support this clone. The rearrangement joins TRBV5-3 to TRBJ2-1, with 9 bases identical to TRBD2. TRBV5-3 is an ORF; its function is uncertain. The CDR3 covers 15 residues. V lost 3 bases to trimming and J lost 6 bases; unmatched junction nucleotides: 7. CDR3 DNA sequence: TGTGCCAGAAGCTACTGGACTAGCGCGGCCAATGAGCAGTTCTTC. Residues: CARSYWTSAANEQFF.

The chain couples TRBV28 to TRBJ2-7; tentative D call: TRBD1 (5 bases). Trimming stripped 3 bases from V and 2 bases from J, with 8 bases between. Germline CDR1 reads MDHEN; CDR2 reads SYDVKM. The CDR3 contains 13 residues. The CDR3 is CASSLSGPYEQYF. CDR3 bases: TGTGCCAGCAGTTTGTCAGGGCCCTACGAGCAGTACTTC.

The V call is TRBV19, the J call TRBJ1-2; D ambiguous. The CDR3 is made up of 13 amino acids. Germline V gives CDR1 LNHDA, CDR2 SQIVND (reference sequence). V lost 3 bases and J lost 5, with 10 bases in between. The CDR3 bases are TGTGCCAGTAGTATCAAAACAATTTATGGCTACACCTTC. It is translated as CASSIKTIYGYTF. The complete variable domain, with remaining parts taken from reference TRBV19 and TRBJ1-2, reads DGGITQSPKYLFRKEGQNVTLSCEQNLNHDAMYWYRQDPGQGLRLIYYSQIVNDFQKGDIAEGYSVSREKKESFPLTVTSAQKNPTAFYLCASSIKTIYGYTFGSGTRLTVV.

This chain links TRBV27 with TRBJ1-2; D is undetermined. Per germline, CDR1 MNHEY and CDR2 SMNVEV (reference sequence). Trimming removed 5 bases from V and 7 bases from J, with 11 bases in between. The CDR3 is 12 residues long. The CDR3 DNA follows: TGTGCCAGCAGTGTGGGAGGGTCTGGCTACACCTTC. This sequence encodes CASSVGGSGYTF.

The chain uses TRBV5-1 and TRBJ1-2; 10 nucleotides agree with TRBD1. CDR1 SGHRS and CDR2 YFSETQ come from the germline V gene. This CDR3 contains 14 residues. J was trimmed by 8 bases and V by 4 bases; bases with no gene match: 8. CDR3 protein: CASSPGTGDWGYTF. DNA of the CDR3: TGCGCCAGCAGCCCCGGGACAGGGGACTGGGGCTACACCTTC.

The chain couples TRBV7-2 to TRBJ2-1, with D perhaps TRBD2 (5 bases). Germline V lookup: CDR1 SGHTA, CDR2 FQGNSA. This CDR3 contains 15 residues. With 6 bases removed from V and 0 bases from J, the gap between germline ends came to 12 bases. The CDR3 region is CASSLLGGSYNEQFF. Written as DNA, the CDR3 is TGTGCCAGCAGTTTACTAGGAGGCTCCTACAATGAGCAGTTCTTC.

V is TRBV6-1 and J is TRBJ1-6; D may be TRBD1 (5 bases). The V end was cut by 2 bases, the J end by 8 bases, with 16 bases between. Germline values: CDR1 MNHNS, CDR2 SASEGT. The CDR3 has 16 residues. The CDR3 nucleotides are TGTGCCAGCAGTGAACTACAGGACCTCTTGGATTCACCCCTCCACTTT. Its translation is CASSELQDLLDSPLHF.

The chain carries TRBV5-6 and TRBJ1-2; D not certain. CDR1 is SGHDT, CDR2 YYEEEE, per germline. The germline V and J ends were trimmed by 2 bases and 8 bases, with 7 bases remaining between them. This CDR3 spans 11 amino acids. The CDR3 DNA sequence: TGTGCCAGCAGCTTCCAGATCGGCTACACCTTC. It is translated as CASSFQIGYTF.

The chain recombines TRBV2 with TRBJ1-5; 8 positions agree with TRBD1. V gave up 5 bases and J gave up 7 bases; unmatched junction bases: 16. CDR1 is SNHLY, CDR2 FYNNEI, per germline. The CDR3 consists of 17 residues. The CDR3 here is CASSPGTGLALFQPQHF. In nucleotides, the CDR3 is TGTGCCAGCAGTCCCGGGACAGGCTTAGCCCTTTTCCAGCCCCAGCATTTT.

The chain recombines TRBV5-4 with TRBJ2-3; TRBD2 is a possible D gene (6 bases). CDR3 length: 17 residues. CDR1 and CDR2 (germline): SGHNT, YYREEE (reference sequence). The germline V and J ends were trimmed by 6 bases and 0 bases, with 20 bases remaining between them. CDR3 nucleotide sequence: TGTGCCAGCAACCTGTATGGTAGGCGGGGTAGCACAGATACGCAGTATTTT. Translated, it gives CASNLYGRRGSTDTQYF.

The chain is built from TRBV19 and TRBJ2-3; 7 nucleotides agree with TRBD2. Trimming at V came to 0 bases and at J to 2 bases, leaving 2 bases not matched to a gene. Germline V gives CDR1 LNHDA, CDR2 SQIVND (reference sequence). The CDR3 contains 15 residues. This CDR3 is CASSIDAGVTDTQYF. In nucleotides, the CDR3 is TGTGCCAGTAGTATAGATGCGGGAGTCACAGATACGCAGTATTTT.

J is TRBJ2-7 and V is TRBV5-6, with TRBD2 matching over 10 bases. Germline-derived CDR1 and CDR2 are SGHDT and YYEEEE. V gave up 1 base and J gave up 4 bases; unmatched junction bases: 5. This CDR3 region has 15 residues. The CDR3 spells CASSLNSGRLYEQYF. DNA of the CDR3: TGTGCCAGCAGCTTGAATAGCGGGAGGCTTTACGAGCAGTACTTC.

CDR3 amino acids: CASSLRGGETQYF. For the CDR3, the DNA is TGTGCCAGCAGTCTGCGGGGCGGTGAGACCCAGTACTTC. The chain is built from TRBV28 and TRBJ2-5; D perhaps matches TRBD2 (6 bases). Trimming pared 5 bases from V and 5 bases from J, leaving 12 bases between. The CDR3 loop spans 13 amino acids. CDR1 MDHEN and CDR2 SYDVKM come from the germline V gene.

The V call is TRBV5-1, the J call TRBJ1-5; TRBD1 agrees at 9 bases. The CDR3 has 16 amino acids. The germline CDR1 and CDR2 sequences are SGHRS and YFSETQ. Unmatched junction bases numbered 5, after V lost 0 bases and J lost 4 bases. CDR3 coding DNA: TGCGCCAGCAGCTTGGCCGGACAGGGGCCTAATCAGCCCCAGCATTTT. It yields the protein CASSLAGQGPNQPQHF.

The rearrangement joins TRBV10-2 to TRBJ2-2; TRBD2 aligns across 8 bases. V lost 2 bases and J lost 5; bases outside the gene matches: 7. Germline V gene lookup returns CDR1 WSHSY and CDR2 SAAADI. CDR3 size: 16 residues. Here the CDR3 reads CASSEVSGRRTGELFF. The CDR3 nucleotides read TGCGCCAGCAGTGAGGTCAGCGGGAGAAGGACCGGGGAGCTGTTTTTT.

The chain carries TRBV4-1 and TRBJ2-3, with no clear D. V dropped 1 base and J dropped 0 bases, with 8 bases sitting between them. Germline loops: CDR1 MGHRA, CDR2 YSYEKL. The CDR3 runs to 15 residues. The CDR3 here is CASSQVADSTDTQYF. The CDR3 DNA is TGCGCCAGCAGCCAAGTAGCAGACAGCACAGATACGCAGTATTTT.

The CDR3 spells CASSQVGQVNYGYTF. CDR3 coding DNA: TGCGCCAGCAGCCAAGTGGGACAGGTTAACTATGGCTACACCTTC. The chain has TRBV4-1 and TRBJ1-2; TRBD1 matches 8 bases. Trimming removed 1 base from V and 1 base from J; junction bases left unmatched: 2. The germline gives CDR1 MGHRA, CDR2 YSYEKL. The CDR3 extends over 15 amino acids.

The chain carries TRBV27 and TRBJ2-7; TRBD2 aligns across 7 bases. This CDR3 comprises 15 residues. The germline V gene encodes CDR1 MNHEY and CDR2 SMNVEV (reference sequence). V lost 6 bases and J lost 4; bases outside the gene matches: 12. CDR3 amino acids: CASRGGIGVSYEQYF. The CDR3 DNA reads as TGTGCCAGCAGGGGGGGGATTGGGGTTTCGTACGAGCAGTACTTC.

The rearrangement uses TRBV5-1 and TRBJ1-1, with 12 nucleotides matching TRBD1. V trimming: 5 bases; J trimming: 7 bases; junction bases outside the gene matches: 9. The germline V gene has CDR1 SGHRS and CDR2 YFSETQ. This CDR3 has 15 residues. CDR3 amino acids: CASSSPGQGASEAFF. DNA of the CDR3: TGCGCCAGCAGTTCTCCGGGACAGGGGGCGAGTGAAGCTTTCTTT.